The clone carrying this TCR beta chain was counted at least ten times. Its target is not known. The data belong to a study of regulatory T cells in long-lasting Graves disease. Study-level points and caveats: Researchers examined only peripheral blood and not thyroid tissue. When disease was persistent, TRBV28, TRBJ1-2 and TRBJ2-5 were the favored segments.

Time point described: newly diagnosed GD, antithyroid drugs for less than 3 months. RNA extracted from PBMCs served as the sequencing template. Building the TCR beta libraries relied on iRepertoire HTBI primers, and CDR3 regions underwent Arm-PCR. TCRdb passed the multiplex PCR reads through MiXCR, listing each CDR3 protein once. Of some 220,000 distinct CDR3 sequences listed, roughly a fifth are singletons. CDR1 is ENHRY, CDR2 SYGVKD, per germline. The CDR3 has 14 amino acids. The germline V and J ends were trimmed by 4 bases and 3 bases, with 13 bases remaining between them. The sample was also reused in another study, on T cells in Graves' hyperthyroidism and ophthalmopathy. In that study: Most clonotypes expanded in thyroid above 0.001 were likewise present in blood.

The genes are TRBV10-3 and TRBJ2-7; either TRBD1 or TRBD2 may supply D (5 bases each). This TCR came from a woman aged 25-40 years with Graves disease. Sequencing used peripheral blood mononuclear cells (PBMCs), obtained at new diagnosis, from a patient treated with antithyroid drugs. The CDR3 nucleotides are TGTGCCATCAGTGGGCCGGGACGGAACTACGAGCAGTACTTC. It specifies CAISGPGRNYEQYF.